Below, 17 T cell receptor beta chains from the same sample are listed, as sequenced in a study of shared clonotypes between healthy human individuals. Sequencing used immunoSEQ multiplex PCR; TCRdb keeps in-frame clones, though not all of them. This sample has 1.4 million to 1.5 million clones, with 95% to 97% found just once. The specimen sequenced was naive CD4+ T cells sorted from blood. Subset specified: CD45RA+ positively selected. These receptors were obtained from a man aged 25 to 40 in good health.

The chain carries TRBV20-1 and TRBJ2-5; D is perhaps TRBD2 (5 bases). The CDR3 extends over 11 amino acids. The ends were cut back, 5 bases at V and 5 bases at J, with 9 bases in the middle. Germline V CDR1 and CDR2: DFQATT, SNEGSKA (reference sequence). The CDR3 reads CSAGGLETQYF. CDR3 DNA: TGCAGTGCTGGAGGTTTGGAGACCCAGTACTTC.

The V and J genes are TRBV19 and TRBJ2-3; D is unclear. CDR3 length equals 13 residues. The germline V gene encodes CDR1 LNHDA and CDR2 SQIVND (reference sequence). V dropped 5 bases and J dropped 6 bases, with 12 bases sitting between them. Written as DNA, the CDR3 is TGTGCCAGTAGTGGACGGCTGGCCGATACGCAGTATTTT. It is translated as CASSGRLADTQYF.

This clone came up once. The rearrangement joins TRBV18 to TRBJ1-1; 11 bases agree with TRBD1. Germline-derived CDR1 and CDR2 are KGHSH and LQKENI. There are 15 residues in the CDR3. The ends lost 6 bases at V and 6 bases at J; junction bases unmatched: 9. CDR3 loop: CASSPRTGGNAEAFF. The CDR3 DNA reads TGTGCCAGCTCCCCAAGGACAGGGGGCAACGCTGAAGCTTTCTTT.

This chain links TRBV5-1 with TRBJ2-7, with D perhaps matching TRBD2 (5 bases). CDR1 is SGHRS and CDR2 is YFSETQ in the germline V gene. CDR3 length: 15 amino acids. The V end was cut by 0 bases, the J end by 2 bases, with 12 bases between. The CDR3 spells CASSLGGNIAYEQYF. The CDR3 region has the DNA TGCGCCAGCAGCTTGGGAGGGAATATAGCCTACGAGCAGTACTTC. Based on the CDR3 plus reference TRBV5-1 and TRBJ2-7, the full variable domain is KAGVTQTPRYLIKTRGQQVTLSCSPISGHRSVSWYQQTPGQGLQFLFEYFSETQRNKGNFPGRFSGRQFSNSRSEMNVSTLELGDSALYLCASSLGGNIAYEQYFGPGTRLTVT.

The rearrangement links TRBV7-8 to TRBJ2-2; perhaps TRBD1 as D (5 bases). The germline V gene has CDR1 SGHVS and CDR2 FQNEAQ. The CDR3 is 15 residues long. Trimming removed 5 bases from V and 4 bases from J, with 14 bases in between. As DNA, the CDR3 is TGTGCCAGCAGCAGGGCAGGGCCGGTCACCGGGGAGCTGTTTTTT. Its translation is CASSRAGPVTGELFF.

The chain links TRBV27 to TRBJ1-1, with D unresolved. The germline V gene encodes CDR1 MNHEY and CDR2 SMNVEV (reference sequence). This CDR3 has 13 amino acids. With 8 bases removed from V and 6 bases from J, the gap between germline ends came to 16 bases. CDR3 sequence reads: CASLNRAAAEAFF. The CDR3 nucleotides are TGTGCCAGCCTTAATAGGGCAGCAGCTGAAGCTTTCTTT.

The V and J genes are TRBV7-8 and TRBJ2-2; perhaps TRBD1 as D (5 bases). The CDR3 has 16 amino acids. V was trimmed by 5 bases and J by 3 bases, leaving 16 bases between them. Per germline, CDR1 SGHVS and CDR2 FQNEAQ. CDR3 sequence reads: CASSVGDRQYTGELFF. The CDR3 region has the DNA TGTGCCAGCAGCGTAGGGGATCGGCAGTACACCGGGGAGCTGTTTTTT.

The chain recombines TRBV5-6 with TRBJ2-7; D is possibly TRBD2 (7 bases). This CDR3 is 19 amino acids long. The germline V and J ends were trimmed by 0 bases and 5 bases, with 27 bases remaining between them. CDR1 SGHDT and CDR2 YYEEEE come from the germline V gene. The CDR3 protein is CASSLVGGAVGRGSHEQYF. CDR3 in DNA: TGTGCCAGCAGCTTGGTTGGGGGCGCAGTAGGGAGGGGCTCGCACGAGCAGTACTTC.

About this clone itself: This sequence may be a read error, since a much larger clone differs from it by one base. Other DNA sequences in this specimen translate into the identical CDR3. V and J are TRBV5-1 and TRBJ2-5; no reliable D call. CDR1 SGHRS and CDR2 YFSETQ come from the germline V gene. The CDR3 extends over 11 amino acids. The V end lost 2 bases, the J end lost 4 bases, and 3 bases lay between the germline ends. The CDR3 sequence: CASSFGETQYF. DNA for the CDR3: TGCGCCAGCAGCTTTGGAGAGACCCAGTACTTC.

Note on this clone: In the same sample, other DNA sequences code for this CDR3. The V gene is TRBV28, the J gene TRBJ1-3; D is undetermined. The CDR3 totals 12 residues. Trimming stripped 2 bases from V and 3 bases from J, with 2 bases between. In germline, CDR1 is MDHEN, CDR2 SYDVKM. The CDR3 DNA is TGTGCCAGCAGTTTAGTTGGAAACACCATATATTTT. It yields the protein CASSLVGNTIYF.

Points on this clone: This sample includes further DNA sequences coding for the same CDR3. The rearrangement joins TRBV19 to TRBJ2-1, with D possibly TRBD1 on 5 matching bases. This CDR3 is 11 amino acids long. V dropped 6 bases and J dropped 8 bases, with 8 bases sitting between them. Germline V gene lookup returns CDR1 LNHDA and CDR2 SQIVND (reference sequence). In DNA form, the CDR3 reads TGTGCCAGTAGCCCAGGGTATGAGCAGTTCTTC. Protein: CASSPGYEQFF. Variable domain in full (rest from reference TRBV19 and TRBJ2-1): DGGITQSPKYLFRKEGQNVTLSCEQNLNHDAMYWYRQDPGQGLRLIYYSQIVNDFQKGDIAEGYSVSREKKESFPLTVTSAQKNPTAFYLCASSPGYEQFFGPGTRLTVL.

The rearrangement links TRBV10-3 to TRBJ2-3; D not certain. V lost 0 bases and J lost 6, with 16 bases in between. In germline, CDR1 is ENHRY, CDR2 SYGVKD. CDR3 length: 16 amino acids. The CDR3 DNA is TGTGCCATCAGTGAGTCCTTAGCACAGTCCAGGGATACGCAGTATTTT. Its translation: CAISESLAQSRDTQYF.

The genes are TRBV7-7 and TRBJ2-1; 11 nucleotides align to TRBD2. This CDR3 region has 15 residues. The V segment lost 7 bases and the J segment 4 bases; nucleotides outside the gene matches: 6. Germline V gives CDR1 SSHAT, CDR2 FNYEAQ (reference sequence). In nucleotides, the CDR3 is TGTGCCAGCAAGAAGCTAGCGGGAGGTTACAATGAGCAGTTCTTC. It yields the protein CASKKLAGGYNEQFF.

The chain links TRBV5-1 to TRBJ1-1, with a weak D call TRBD1 (5 bases). In germline, CDR1 is SGHRS, CDR2 YFSETQ. This CDR3 is 14 amino acids long. The V and J ends lost 4 bases and 2 bases respectively, with 12 bases between them. CDR3 sequence reads: CASSPIQGNTEAFF. The CDR3 region has the DNA TGCGCCAGCAGCCCTATCCAGGGAAACACTGAAGCTTTCTTT.

The chain combines TRBV7-9 with TRBJ2-7; no definite D call. This CDR3 spans 15 amino acids. Germline-derived CDR1 and CDR2 are SEHNR and FQNEAQ (reference sequence). Trimming removed 5 bases at V and 2 bases at J, with 16 bases between. The CDR3 bases are TGTGCCAGCAGCGCAGGCATGGGCCTAACCTACGAGCAGTACTTC. This sequence encodes CASSAGMGLTYEQYF.

The J gene is TRBJ2-7, the V gene TRBV4-1; D is possibly TRBD2 (5 bases). Germline V lookup: CDR1 MGHRA, CDR2 YSYEKL. The CDR3 runs 15 residues. Trimming left V 1 base short and J 1 base short, with 11 bases between. CDR3 sequence (DNA): TGCGCCAGCAGCCAAGGAGGGAGCGGTTCCTACGAGCAGTACTTC. This gives the protein CASSQGGSGSYEQYF.

V gene TRBV4-1 combines with J gene TRBJ2-6; D unclear. The CDR3 runs 15 residues. Germline-derived CDR1 and CDR2 are MGHRA and YSYEKL. V gave up 1 base and J gave up 0 bases, with 4 bases separating them. CDR3 DNA: TGCGCCAGCAGCCAAGTCGGCTCTGGGGCCAACGTCCTGACTTTC. Translation: CASSQVGSGANVLTF.